This entry describes one T cell receptor beta chain. What it binds is not known. The record originates from a study of T cell responses to AZD1222 COVID-19 vaccine. Study-wide findings and caveats: Females made up more of the donors, who were largely white British, and clonal diversity may have come out too low.

The CDR3 runs to 15 residues. Germline CDR1 reads SGHTA; CDR2 reads FQGTGA. The V end was cut by 8 bases, the J end by 4 bases, with 20 bases between. Profiled with immunoSEQ multiplex PCR; TCRdb holds only in-frame clones, not every one. The table lists roughly 100,000 clones, roughly nine tenths of them singletons, with 35% to 50% in the top ten. Sample: peripheral blood, taken 28 days after the second AZD1222 dose. This receptor was taken from an adult who received the AZD1222 COVID-19 vaccine. The chain combines TRBV7-3 with TRBJ1-1, with D possibly TRBD1 on 5 matching bases. CDR3 sequence: CASSVFRGVITEAFF. The DNA for the CDR3 is TGTGCCAGCTCTGTCTTTAGAGGGGTTATCACTGAAGCTTTCTTT. The whole variable domain, filled in from reference TRBV7-3 and TRBJ1-1, reads GAGVSQTPSNKVTEKGKYVELRCDPISGHTALYWYRQSLGQGPEFLIYFQGTGAADDSGLPNDRFFAVRPEGSVSTLKIQRTERGDSAVYLCASSVFRGVITEAFFGQGTRLTVV.